A selection of T cell receptor beta chains follows, all from one sample in a study of response to subunit inactivated influenza vaccine. Each CDR3 protein is one row after TCRdb ran MiXCR on the RT-PCR reads. The sample yields 500,000 to 600,000 distinct CDR3 sequences, more than 15% seen once. The sample was CD4+ T cells sorted from PBMCs, taken roughly 24 months after vaccination. The receptors come from a man between 50 and 75 years old who received an inactivated influenza vaccine. Both conserved end residues are part of each CDR3. Fields, in order: J gene, D gene, V gene, clone size, CDR3 DNA, CDR3 protein. The D gene is left open where the match is weak. Not all rows give a size; the values are once, few, many and, for expanded clones, a class.

J: TRBJ1-2; D: TRBD1; V: TRBV6-5; size: NA; DNA: TGTGCCAGCAGTTACTTGGGGACAGGGAACGGCTACACCTTC; CDR3: CASSYLGTGNGYTF
J: TRBJ1-2; D: NA; V: TRBV11-2; size: NA; DNA: TGTGCCAGCAGCCGAGACAGTAACTATGGCTACACCTTC; CDR3: CASSRDSNYGYTF
J: TRBJ2-5; D: NA; V: TRBV12-3/TRBV12-4; size: NA; DNA: TGTGCCAGCAGCAAACCAGCAGGAAGGGAAGAGACCCAGTACTTC; CDR3: CASSKPAGREETQYF
J: TRBJ2-2; D: NA; V: TRBV29-1; size: many; DNA: TGCAGCGTTGCCCGCCACTCGAACACCGGGGAGCTGTTTTTT; CDR3: CSVARHSNTGELFF
J: TRBJ2-5; D: NA; V: TRBV5-1; size: few; DNA: TGCGCCAGCTCCCTAACGACGAGAAGCCAAGAGACCCAGTACTTC; CDR3: CASSLTTRSQETQYF
J: TRBJ2-7; D: NA; V: TRBV28; size: NA; DNA: TGTGCCAGCAGTTCCCCCCCAGCGGACCCATCCTACGAGCAGTACTTC; CDR3: CASSSPPADPSYEQYF
J: TRBJ2-7; D: TRBD2; V: TRBV20-1; size: NA; DNA: TGCAGTGCTATAGGCAGCGGGAGATCCTACGAGCAGTACTTC; CDR3: CSAIGSGRSYEQYF
J: TRBJ2-3; D: NA; V: TRBV29-1; size: NA; DNA: TGCAGCGGACAGGTAGATACGCAGTATTTT; CDR3: CSGQVDTQYF
J: TRBJ2-4; D: NA; V: TRBV15; size: few; DNA: TGTGCCACCAGCAGAAGGGCTGGCTGGGCCGCGTCCGAAAACATTCAGTACTTC; CDR3: CATSRRAGWAASENIQYF
J: TRBJ2-1; D: NA; V: TRBV24-1; size: NA; DNA: TGTGCCACCAGTATTAATAGTGAGCAGTTCTTC; CDR3: CATSINSEQFF
J: TRBJ2-5; D: NA; V: TRBV7-7; size: few; DNA: TGTGCCAGCAGCCCTCTCGGGAGAGGCGAGACCCAGTACTTC; CDR3: CASSPLGRGETQYF
J: TRBJ2-3; D: NA; V: TRBV5-1; size: few; DNA: TGCGCCAGCAGCCATCTAGGCACAGATACGCAGTATTTT; CDR3: CASSHLGTDTQYF
J: TRBJ2-1; D: NA; V: TRBV24-1; size: many; DNA: TGTGCCACCAGTGACGTGGGACTTGTCTCCTACAATGAGCAGTTCTTC; CDR3: CATSDVGLVSYNEQFF
J: TRBJ2-3; D: NA; V: TRBV7-2; size: NA; DNA: TGTGCCAGCAGCGCAAGGGACGGTAAACTCGATACGCAGTATTTT; CDR3: CASSARDGKLDTQYF
J: TRBJ1-6; D: NA; V: TRBV6-5; size: NA; DNA: TGTGCCAGCAGTTACGATGGCAGTTCAACACCCCACTTT; CDR3: CASSYDGSSTPHF
J: TRBJ1-2; D: NA; V: TRBV10-3; size: many; DNA: TGTGCCATCAGTGAGTCGGTTACGGCGAACTATGGCTACACCTTC; CDR3: CAISESVTANYGYTF
J: TRBJ2-1; D: NA; V: TRBV5-1; size: NA; DNA: TGCGCCAGCAGCCGCCCTATCCTGGACTCTAGGGATGAGCAGTTCTTC; CDR3: CASSRPILDSRDEQFF
J: TRBJ1-2; D: TRBD1; V: TRBV7-2; size: NA; DNA: TGTGCCAGCTTCGAGGGTCCAGGGGGCGCGGACTATGGCTACACCTTC; CDR3: CASFEGPGGADYGYTF
J: TRBJ2-7; D: TRBD1; V: TRBV10-3; size: NA; DNA: TGTGCCATCACCTCAAGAACCGGGACAGGGGCCGAGCAGTACTTC; CDR3: CAITSRTGTGAEQYF
J: TRBJ2-3; D: NA; V: TRBV6-1; size: NA; DNA: TGTGCCAGCAGCCCGGGACTCGCGAGGGATACGCAGTATTTT; CDR3: CASSPGLARDTQYF
J: TRBJ2-1; D: TRBD2; V: TRBV20-1; size: NA; DNA: TGCAGTGCTAGAAGCACCAGGACTAGCGGAACCTACAATGAGCAGTTCTTC; CDR3: CSARSTRTSGTYNEQFF
J: TRBJ2-3; D: NA; V: TRBV6-2/TRBV6-3; size: once; DNA: TGTGCCAGCAGTTACAGGGACACCTGGGAGTCTTGGAGCACAGATACGCAGTATTTT; CDR3: CASSYRDTWESWSTDTQYF
J: TRBJ1-1; D: NA; V: TRBV5-5; size: few; DNA: TGTGCCAGCAGCTTGGAGGGCAGGCCTGCTGAAGCTTTCTTT; CDR3: CASSLEGRPAEAFF
J: TRBJ2-7; D: NA; V: TRBV6-1; size: NA; DNA: TGTGCCAGCAAACCTCAAGGTGGAAAGCAGTACTTC; CDR3: CASKPQGGKQYF
J: TRBJ2-7; D: TRBD2; V: TRBV18; size: few; DNA: TGTGCCAGCTCACCACTAGGACTAGCTGGCTCCTACGAGCAGTACTTC; CDR3: CASSPLGLAGSYEQYF
J: TRBJ1-4; D: NA; V: TRBV5-6; size: NA; DNA: TGTGCCAGCAGCTTGAGCAGGTCTAATGAAAAACTGTTTTTT; CDR3: CASSLSRSNEKLFF
J: TRBJ1-2; D: NA; V: TRBV28; size: NA; DNA: TGTGCCAGCAGTCTCCCGCCCGGCTATGGCTACACCTTC; CDR3: CASSLPPGYGYTF
J: TRBJ1-6; D: TRBD1; V: TRBV20-1; size: many; DNA: TGCAGTGCGGAGCCCCCGGGACAGGGGGGCTCACCCCTCCACTTT; CDR3: CSAEPPGQGGSPLHF
J: TRBJ2-2; D: NA; V: TRBV19; size: few; DNA: TGTGCCAGTAGTACTCGGAAGGGGATTGGAACCGGGGAGCTGTTTTTT; CDR3: CASSTRKGIGTGELFF
J: TRBJ2-2; D: NA; V: TRBV4-3; size: NA; DNA: TGCGCCAGCAGCCAAGTGGACGGGAACACCGGGGAGCTGTTTTTT; CDR3: CASSQVDGNTGELFF
J: TRBJ2-7; D: TRBD2; V: TRBV6-5; size: NA; DNA: TGTGCCGTCCGGGACGGGAGGTACGAGCAGTACTTC; CDR3: CAVRDGRYEQYF
J: TRBJ1-2; D: NA; V: TRBV27; size: NA; DNA: TGTGCCAGCAGCCCCAGTTGGGGTGGGGATGGCTACACCTTC; CDR3: CASSPSWGGDGYTF
J: TRBJ2-5; D: TRBD2; V: TRBV6-2/TRBV6-3; size: few; DNA: TGTGCCAGCAGACCCTTCAGCGGGGGTGCCCAAGAGACCCAGTACTTC; CDR3: CASRPFSGGAQETQYF
J: TRBJ1-5; D: NA; V: TRBV7-2; size: NA; DNA: TGTGCCAGCAGCTTAATCCAAGGGGGGAATCAGCCCCAGCATTTT; CDR3: CASSLIQGGNQPQHF
J: TRBJ2-5; D: TRBD1; V: TRBV7-9; size: NA; DNA: TGTGCCAGCAGCTTAATTTCAGGACAGGGGCGCGAGACCCAGTACTTC; CDR3: CASSLISGQGRETQYF
J: TRBJ1-6; D: TRBD1; V: TRBV6-5; size: few; DNA: TGTGCCAGCAGTTACCCGCTTACAGGGGGCTATTCACCCCTCCACTTT; CDR3: CASSYPLTGGYSPLHF
J: TRBJ2-5; D: NA; V: TRBV12-3/TRBV12-4; size: NA; DNA: TGTGCCAGCAGTCTGTTGGTCGAAGAGACCCAGTACTTC; CDR3: CASSLLVEETQYF
J: TRBJ2-1; D: NA; V: TRBV29-1; size: NA; DNA: TGCAGCGTTGAGGCCGGGCGGGTCTCCTACAATGAGCAGTTCTTC; CDR3: CSVEAGRVSYNEQFF
J: TRBJ2-6; D: TRBD1; V: TRBV28; size: NA; DNA: TGTGCCAGCAGTAAATCGACAGGGCCGTTCTCTGGGGCCAACGTCCTGACTTTC; CDR3: CASSKSTGPFSGANVLTF
J: TRBJ2-7; D: NA; V: TRBV9; size: once; DNA: TGTGCCAGCAGCCTCCGGACCAGTGACGAGCAGTACTTC; CDR3: CASSLRTSDEQYF
J: TRBJ1-5; D: NA; V: TRBV7-9; size: NA; DNA: TGTGCCAGCAGCTTAGATCTGGCCGGGGTGGACCAGCCCCAGCATTTT; CDR3: CASSLDLAGVDQPQHF
J: TRBJ2-2; D: NA; V: TRBV5-1; size: NA; DNA: TGCGCCAGCAGGCTAGCCACGAACACCGGGGAGCTGTTTTTT; CDR3: CASRLATNTGELFF
J: TRBJ2-3; D: NA; V: TRBV3-1; size: NA; DNA: TGTGCCAGCAGCCTTAATGGAGATACGCAGTATTTT; CDR3: CASSLNGDTQYF
J: TRBJ2-7; D: NA; V: TRBV5-1; size: NA; DNA: TGCGCCAGCAGCTTAAACCCTGGGGCGGGCTCCTACGAGCAGTACTTC; CDR3: CASSLNPGAGSYEQYF
J: TRBJ1-1; D: NA; V: TRBV10-3; size: NA; DNA: TGTGCCGTGAAGGACAGTCAAGTTCTGACTGAAGCTTTCTTT; CDR3: CAVKDSQVLTEAFF
J: TRBJ2-3; D: TRBD2; V: TRBV18; size: many; DNA: TGTGCCAGCTCACCACCGGCCACTAGCGGGATGTTAACGCAGTATTTT; CDR3: CASSPPATSGMLTQYF
J: TRBJ1-5; D: TRBD1; V: TRBV20-1; size: NA; DNA: TGCAGTGCTTCCAGGGGGGGTAGCAATCAGCCCCAGCATTTT; CDR3: CSASRGGSNQPQHF
J: TRBJ2-2; D: NA; V: TRBV28; size: NA; DNA: TGTGCCAGCAGTAAACGGCCAAGTAACACCGGGGAGCTGTTTTTT; CDR3: CASSKRPSNTGELFF
J: TRBJ1-2; D: TRBD1; V: TRBV5-1; size: few; DNA: TGCGCCAGCAGGTATGACAGGGGCCAACATGGCTACACCTTC; CDR3: CASRYDRGQHGYTF
J: TRBJ1-2; D: TRBD1; V: TRBV2; size: few; DNA: TGTGCCAGCACCCCGGGACAGTACTATGGCTACACCTTC; CDR3: CASTPGQYYGYTF
J: TRBJ2-1; D: TRBD2; V: TRBV5-5; size: few; DNA: TGTGCCAGCAGCCGGACTAGCGGGGGATTTGTTGAGCAGTTCTTC; CDR3: CASSRTSGGFVEQFF
J: TRBJ2-1; D: TRBD1; V: TRBV7-2; size: many; DNA: TGTGCCAGCAGCTTAGCGCAGGGACAGGGCCCCCATGAGCAGTTCTTC; CDR3: CASSLAQGQGPHEQFF
J: TRBJ2-7; D: NA; V: TRBV7-2; size: NA; DNA: TGTGCCAGCAGCACACATCCGGGACCCTACGAGCAGTACTTC; CDR3: CASSTHPGPYEQYF
J: TRBJ1-1; D: NA; V: TRBV28; size: many; DNA: TGTGCCAGCAGTTTAAACGACGGCGGGGTAGGACGAGCTTTCTTT; CDR3: CASSLNDGGVGRAFF
J: TRBJ1-1; D: NA; V: TRBV4-2; size: few; DNA: TGTGCCAGCAGCCGAGTAGGTATGACTGAAGCTTTCTTT; CDR3: CASSRVGMTEAFF
J: TRBJ2-5; D: TRBD2; V: TRBV12-3/TRBV12-4; size: few; DNA: TGTGCCAGCACCGGGGGGGCGGAGACCCAGTACTTC; CDR3: CASTGGAETQYF
J: TRBJ2-3; D: NA; V: TRBV5-1; size: NA; DNA: TGCGCCAGCAGCGAAGGGACCCTCGGGAGAGATACGCAGTATTTT; CDR3: CASSEGTLGRDTQYF
J: TRBJ2-1; D: TRBD2; V: TRBV28; size: NA; DNA: TGTGCCAGCAGTTCATCGACCCCAACTAGCGGGGGCTCCTACAATGAGCAGTTCTTC; CDR3: CASSSSTPTSGGSYNEQFF
J: TRBJ2-2; D: NA; V: TRBV7-9; size: few; DNA: TGTGCCAGCAGCTTAGCGACGAGCACCGGGGAGCTGTTTTTT; CDR3: CASSLATSTGELFF
J: TRBJ2-2; D: NA; V: TRBV9; size: few; DNA: TGTGCCAGCAGCCGGACGAGGGATACCGGGGAGCTGTTTTTT; CDR3: CASSRTRDTGELFF